This entry describes one TCR beta chain. The CDR3 contains 16 residues. CDR1 is SGHRS and CDR2 is YFSETQ in the germline V gene. TCRdb reworked the 5' RACE reads into one entry per CDR3 protein, no DNA. This listing includes roughly 300,000 distinct CDR3 sequences. This entry is derived from a study of monozygotic twins with inflammatory bowel disease. This TCR was recovered from a human donor with ulcerative colitis or Crohn's disease, or a healthy co-twin of an affected twin (not recorded which). The sample taken for sequencing was blood. This chain joins TRBV5-1 and TRBJ1-1. CDR3 residues: CASSSSRSAVNTEAFF.